This T cell receptor beta chain is from a study of cytotoxic CD8 clonotypes in ibrutinib-treated CLL. The CDR3 covers 15 residues. CDR1 is SGHDT, CDR2 YYEEEE, per germline. V was shortened by 2 bases and J by 1 base, with 12 bases between the two germline ends. The assay was immunoSEQ multiplex PCR, and TCRdb's table has in-frame clones only and misses some. Among 250,000 to 350,000 clones listed, approximately 76% were seen once. Here the sequenced sample was PBMCs, taken at disease progression, from a patient treated with ibrutinib. This clonotype was sampled from a human donor with chronic lymphocytic leukemia. The genes are TRBV5-6 and TRBJ2-5; D gene ambiguous. The CDR3 spells CASSFYNLGQETQYF. CDR3 sequence (DNA): TGTGCCAGCAGCTTCTATAACCTGGGCCAAGAGACCCAGTACTTC.